This T cell receptor beta chain is from a study of metastatic and nonmetastatic thyroid tumors. Across the study: Thyroid patients, malignant and benign, had repertoires compared across blood and tumor or nodule tissue.

Relative to its sample, this clone is medium-sized. What it recognizes is unknown. Losses at the gene ends were 5 bases for V and 6 bases for J; bases not matched to a gene: 5. The CDR3 consists of 13 residues. Germline V lookup: CDR1 MNHNS, CDR2 SASEGT. Thyroid surgery had not been preceded by any treatment in any patient. Authors' methods: Researchers built a distant-metastasis classifier for papillary thyroid cancer that drew on CDR3 differences across clinicopathological groups. Via MiXCR, TCRdb re-called the PCR reads. TCRdb assigned the V and J calls; the authors' analysis was not used. Of 5,500 to 7,000 clones in the sample, roughly 30% were seen once. Broader study findings: Patients with malignant thyroid tumors reportedly had significantly higher TCR beta diversity than those with benign nodules, in blood and tumor.

The sequence derives from a female donor with papillary thyroid cancer or a benign thyroid nodule (not recorded which). Some clones in this sample may be carry-over from other donors' samples. Specimen: adjacent normal tissue. The chain combines TRBV6-1 with TRBJ2-7; 9 nucleotides align to TRBD1. CDR3 DNA: TGTGCCAGCAGTCCCGGGACAGGGTTCGAGCAGTACTTC. Translating gives CASSPGTGFEQYF.